The 15 T cell receptor beta chains below all came from one sample that was sequenced in a study of shared clonotypes between healthy human individuals (dated by TCRdb to 2018 to 2021). Library generation was performed with the immunoSEQ multiplex PCR assay. TCRdb limited this immuneACCESS table to in-frame rearrangements with V and J called. A share of clones is missing; checked studies link under half to unresolved V genes, and the rest is unexplained. Within this sample are roughly 320,000 clones, with 87% of them counted one time only. Jointly, the top ten make up around 15% of the sample. The sequencing sample was made of memory CD8+ T cells sorted from blood. The cell subset or site label, read with the paper, signifies: CD45RO+ cells pooled with CCR7-negative TemRA cells. The source of these receptors is a man younger than 35 in good health.

The rearrangement joins TRBV9 to TRBJ1-5, with D tentatively TRBD1 (5 bases). The CDR3 contains 14 residues. V was trimmed by 0 bases and J by 5 bases, leaving 9 bases between them. Germline values: CDR1 SGDLS, CDR2 YYNGEE. CDR3 residues: CASSVDQGHQPQHF. In nucleotides, the CDR3 is TGTGCCAGCAGCGTAGACCAGGGCCATCAGCCCCAGCATTTT.

V and J are TRBV29-1 and TRBJ1-2; D not resolved. V dropped 4 bases and J dropped 8 bases, with 5 bases sitting between them. The CDR3 has 9 residues. CDR1 SQVTM and CDR2 ANQGSEA come from the germline V gene. The CDR3 sequence: CSVGEGYTF. DNA of the CDR3: TGCAGCGTTGGGGAGGGCTACACCTTC.

The chain uses TRBV5-1 and TRBJ2-7, with TRBD2 matching 9 bases. After removal of 3 bases from V and 0 bases from J, the junction contained 4 bases not matched to a gene. Germline CDR1 SGHRS, CDR2 YFSETQ. This CDR3 is built from 15 residues. Written as DNA, the CDR3 is TGCGCCAGCAGCTCTTATAGCGGGAGCTCCTACGAGCAGTACTTC. Its translation is CASSSYSGSSYEQYF.

Only a few counts were recorded for this clone. The V call is TRBV7-2, the J call TRBJ1-2; TRBD1 matches at 7 bases. The CDR3 loop spans 15 amino acids. V was pared by 5 bases and J by 8 bases, with 14 bases of the junction left unmatched. From germline, CDR1 is SGHTA and CDR2 FQGNSA. The CDR3 region is CASSGTPYRGMGYTF. The CDR3 region has the DNA TGTGCCAGCAGCGGTACTCCCTACAGGGGAATGGGCTACACCTTC.

This clone was seen only a few times. The V call is TRBV7-3, the J call TRBJ2-2; D gene unclear. Per the germline V gene, CDR1 is SGHTA and CDR2 is FQGTGA. Trimming removed 5 bases from V and 7 bases from J, with 8 bases in between. The CDR3 is 12 residues long. The CDR3 reads CASSPTGGELFF. The CDR3 nucleotides read TGTGCCAGCAGCCCTACCGGCGGGGAGCTGTTTTTT.

V and J are TRBV27 and TRBJ2-7; D ambiguous. There are 13 residues in the CDR3. V was pared by 3 bases and J by 2 bases, with 8 bases between. Germline V lookup: CDR1 MNHEY, CDR2 SMNVEV (reference sequence). DNA of the CDR3: TGTGCCAGCAGTTTTGGGCATGCCTACGAGCAGTACTTC. Translation gives CASSFGHAYEQYF.

V usage is TRBV7-6 and J usage is TRBJ2-7; unclear D gene. CDR3 size: 17 residues. The V gene lost 4 bases and the J gene lost 0 bases, with 19 bases spanning the gap. The germline CDR1 and CDR2 sequences are SGHVS and FNYEAQ. The CDR3 region has the DNA TGTGCCAGCAGCTCCTCCTTGTGGGCGTCGAGCTCCTACGAGCAGTACTTC. This codes for CASSSSLWASSSYEQYF.

This chain links TRBV10-3 with TRBJ1-2, with D maybe TRBD1 (6 bases). V was shortened by 0 bases and J by 5 bases, with 10 bases between the two germline ends. The CDR3 loop spans 14 amino acids. CDR1 is ENHRY and CDR2 is SYGVKD in the germline V gene. CDR3 nucleotide sequence: TGTGCCATCAGTGAGTCCCCAGGGGAGTATGGCTACACCTTC. Protein product: CAISESPGEYGYTF.

This clone was seen many times. V usage is TRBV28 and J usage is TRBJ2-7; 7 nucleotides align to TRBD2. The V segment lost 3 bases and the J segment 4 bases; nucleotides outside the gene matches: 6. Germline-derived CDR1 and CDR2 are MDHEN and SYDVKM. This CDR3 is 14 amino acids long. The CDR3 DNA follows: TGTGCCAGCAGTTTCCGGGGGGTCGGGTACGAGCAGTACTTC. Protein: CASSFRGVGYEQYF.

The chain uses TRBV7-9 and TRBJ2-7, with D tentatively TRBD1 or TRBD2 (6 bases each). The germline CDR1 and CDR2 sequences are SEHNR and FQNEAQ (reference sequence). V lost 3 bases, J lost 2 bases, and 11 bases lay in between. The CDR3 length is 14 residues. The CDR3 DNA reads TGTGCCAGCAGCTTTGAGGGGGGCCCCTACGAGCAGTACTTC. It encodes CASSFEGGPYEQYF.

V is TRBV4-1 and J is TRBJ2-7; tentative D call: TRBD2 (5 bases). Trimming shortened V by 0 bases and J by 1 base, and 13 bases separated the two germline ends. The CDR3 covers 16 residues. Germline CDR1 and CDR2: MGHRA and YSYEKL. The DNA of the CDR3 is TGCGCCAGCAGCCAAGATCTCGGGGATCCGTCCTACGAGCAGTACTTC. It codes for CASSQDLGDPSYEQYF.

V is TRBV7-9 and J is TRBJ1-3; a possible D gene is TRBD1 (5 bases). The CDR3 spans 15 residues. The germline V and J ends were trimmed by 5 bases and 1 base, with 12 bases remaining between them. Germline V gene sequence: CDR1 SEHNR, CDR2 FQNEAQ (reference sequence). The CDR3 reads CASSPPPGSGNTIYF. In DNA, the CDR3 is TGTGCCAGCAGCCCCCCACCAGGGTCTGGAAACACCATATATTTT. Using reference TRBV7-9 and TRBJ1-3 for the parts outside the CDR3, the full variable domain is DTGVSQNPRHKITKRGQNVTFRCDPISEHNRLYWYRQTLGQGPEFLTYFQNEAQLEKSRLLSDRFSAERPKGSFSTLEIQRTEQGDSAMYLCASSPPPGSGNTIYFGEGSWLTVV.

In DNA form, the CDR3 reads TGTGCCTGGAGTGGAAGAGAACTAAAACTGTTTTTT. Translating gives CAWSGRELKLFF. This chain links TRBV30 with TRBJ1-4; D gene ambiguous. The CDR3 contains 12 residues. The V and J ends lost 1 base and 10 bases respectively, with 10 bases between them. Per the germline V gene, CDR1 is GTSNPN and CDR2 is SVGIG (reference sequence).

This chain joins TRBV9 and TRBJ2-7; D is unresolved. The V gene's germline CDR1 is SGDLS and CDR2 YYNGEE. Deletions cut 0 bases from V and 1 base from J, with 8 bases between. The length of the CDR3 is 14 residues. CDR3: CASSVGDQSYEQYF. CDR3 in DNA: TGTGCCAGCAGCGTAGGAGACCAGTCCTACGAGCAGTACTTC.

This chain's CDR3 is CASSSRDGLYEQYF. The CDR3 bases are TGTGCCAGCAGCTCCCGGGACGGACTCTACGAGCAGTACTTC. The J gene is TRBJ2-7, the V gene TRBV7-9, with D perhaps TRBD1 or TRBD2 (5 bases each). CDR3 length: 14 amino acids. Trimming shortened V by 4 bases and J by 3 bases, and 13 bases separated the two germline ends. Per the germline V gene, CDR1 is SEHNR and CDR2 is FQNEAQ (reference sequence).